This T cell receptor (beta chain) was sequenced during a study of blood T cell repertoires in COVID-19. About the study: PBMCs, B-cell-depleted T cells, or T cells provided the cDNA or gDNA that made up the material.

Per the authors' pipeline: Reference gene primer amplification in the assay estimated nucleated cell counts. The repertoire was sequenced with immunoSEQ multiplex PCR; TCRdb's copy has only in-frame clones and lacks some. The V and J calls and clone size come from that table; D and trimming were worked out from the DNA. Here the sample spans just over 250,000 clones, roughly 86% being singletons. V was clipped by 6 bases and J by 2 bases, with 14 bases between them. CDR1 is MRHNA, CDR2 SNTAGT, per germline. The CDR3 covers 14 residues. The chain employs TRBV6-4 and TRBJ2-7; D might be TRBD1 (7 bases). The specimen sequenced was peripheral blood. The receptor's source is a man between 40 and 49 years old who had recovered from COVID-19. As DNA, the CDR3 is TGTGCCAGCAGCAGACAGGGAGGTGCCTACGAGCAGTACTTC. Its protein product is CASSRQGGAYEQYF.